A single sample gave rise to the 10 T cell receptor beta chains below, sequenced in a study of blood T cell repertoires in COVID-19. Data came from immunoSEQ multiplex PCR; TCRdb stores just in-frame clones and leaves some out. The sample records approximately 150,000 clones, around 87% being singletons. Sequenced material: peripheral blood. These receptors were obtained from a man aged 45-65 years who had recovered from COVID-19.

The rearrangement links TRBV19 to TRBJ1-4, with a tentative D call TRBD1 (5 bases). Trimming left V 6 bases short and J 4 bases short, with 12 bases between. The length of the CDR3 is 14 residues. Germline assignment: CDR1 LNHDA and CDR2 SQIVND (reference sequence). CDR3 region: CASSTQAINEKLFF. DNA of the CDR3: TGTGCCAGTAGCACACAGGCTATTAATGAAAAACTGTTTTTT.

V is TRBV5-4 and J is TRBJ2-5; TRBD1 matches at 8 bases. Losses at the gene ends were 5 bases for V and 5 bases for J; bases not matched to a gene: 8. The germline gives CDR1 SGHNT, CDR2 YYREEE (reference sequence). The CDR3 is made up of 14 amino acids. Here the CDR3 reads CASRTGATGETQYF. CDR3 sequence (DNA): TGTGCCAGCAGGACAGGGGCCACCGGGGAGACCCAGTACTTC.

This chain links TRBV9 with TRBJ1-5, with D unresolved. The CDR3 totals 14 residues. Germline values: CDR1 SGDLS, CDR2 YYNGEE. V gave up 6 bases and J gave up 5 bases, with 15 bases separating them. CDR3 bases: TGTGCCAGCATCCCAACGACTGCAGATCAGCCCCAGCATTTT. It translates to CASIPTTADQPQHF.

CDR3 DNA: TGCGCCAGCAGCCCCGCACAGGGGTATGAGCAGTTCTTC. Encoded protein: CASSPAQGYEQFF. The chain carries TRBV4-3 and TRBJ2-1; TRBD1 matches 7 bases. The CDR3 sequence is 13 residues long. V was pared by 4 bases and J by 8 bases, with 5 bases of the junction left unmatched. The germline V gene encodes CDR1 LGHNA and CDR2 YSLEER.

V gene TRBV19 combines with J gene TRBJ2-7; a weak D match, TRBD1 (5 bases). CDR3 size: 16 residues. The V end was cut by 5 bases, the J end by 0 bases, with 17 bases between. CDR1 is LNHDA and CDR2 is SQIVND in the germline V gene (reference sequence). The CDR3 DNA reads TGTGCCAGTAGTCCCGGCGGACAATTGTACTCCTACGAGCAGTACTTC. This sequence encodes CASSPGGQLYSYEQYF. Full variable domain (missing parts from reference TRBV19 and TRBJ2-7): DGGITQSPKYLFRKEGQNVTLSCEQNLNHDAMYWYRQDPGQGLRLIYYSQIVNDFQKGDIAEGYSVSREKKESFPLTVTSAQKNPTAFYLCASSPGGQLYSYEQYFGPGTRLTVT.

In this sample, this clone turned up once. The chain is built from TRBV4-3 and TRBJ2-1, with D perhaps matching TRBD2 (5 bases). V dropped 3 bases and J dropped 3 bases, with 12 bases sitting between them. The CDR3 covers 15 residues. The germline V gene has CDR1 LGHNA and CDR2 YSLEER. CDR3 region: CASSHLSDLYNEQFF. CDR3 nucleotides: TGCGCCAGCAGCCACCTTAGCGATCTCTACAATGAGCAGTTCTTC.

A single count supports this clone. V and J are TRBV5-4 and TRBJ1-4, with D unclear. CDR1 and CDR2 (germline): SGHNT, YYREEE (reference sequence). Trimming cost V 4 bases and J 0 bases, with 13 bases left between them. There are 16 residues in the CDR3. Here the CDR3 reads CASSPDGQPTNEKLFF. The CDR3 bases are TGTGCCAGCAGCCCGGATGGGCAGCCAACTAATGAAAAACTGTTTTTT.

This CDR3 reads CASTSLEGAYTDTQYF. Here the CDR3 DNA reads TGTGCCAGCACCTCTCTGGAGGGGGCATACACAGATACGCAGTATTTT. This rearrangement joins TRBV4-2 to TRBJ2-3; D may be TRBD1 (7 bases). Per germline, CDR1 LGHNA and CDR2 YNFKEQ. Trimming took 7 bases from V and 2 from J, leaving 19 bases between them. This CDR3 comprises 16 residues.

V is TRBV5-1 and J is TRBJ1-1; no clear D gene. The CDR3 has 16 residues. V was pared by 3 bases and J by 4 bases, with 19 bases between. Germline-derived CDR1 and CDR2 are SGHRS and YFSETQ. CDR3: CASSSTPEQATTEAFF. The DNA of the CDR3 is TGCGCCAGCAGCTCCACCCCCGAGCAGGCTACCACTGAAGCTTTCTTT. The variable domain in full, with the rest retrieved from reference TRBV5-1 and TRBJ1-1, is KAGVTQTPRYLIKTRGQQVTLSCSPISGHRSVSWYQQTPGQGLQFLFEYFSETQRNKGNFPGRFSGRQFSNSRSEMNVSTLELGDSALYLCASSSTPEQATTEAFFGQGTRLTVV.

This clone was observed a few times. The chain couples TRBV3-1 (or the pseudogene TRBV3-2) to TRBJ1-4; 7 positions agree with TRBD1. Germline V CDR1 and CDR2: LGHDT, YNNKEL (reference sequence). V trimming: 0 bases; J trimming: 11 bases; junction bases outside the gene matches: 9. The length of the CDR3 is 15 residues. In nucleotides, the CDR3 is TGTGCCAGCAGCCAAGATTTGACAGGGAATAGGAAACTGTTTTTT. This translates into CASSQDLTGNRKLFF.